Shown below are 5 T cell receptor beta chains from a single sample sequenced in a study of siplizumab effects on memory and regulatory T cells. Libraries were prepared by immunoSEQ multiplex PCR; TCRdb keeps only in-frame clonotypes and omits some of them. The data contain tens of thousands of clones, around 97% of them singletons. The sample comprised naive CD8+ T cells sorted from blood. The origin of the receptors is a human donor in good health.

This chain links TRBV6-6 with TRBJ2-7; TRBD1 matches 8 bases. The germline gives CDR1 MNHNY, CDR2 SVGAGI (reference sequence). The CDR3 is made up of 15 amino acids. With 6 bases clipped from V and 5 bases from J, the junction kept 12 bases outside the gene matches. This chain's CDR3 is CASSLPEQGVHEQYF. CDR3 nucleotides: TGTGCCAGCAGCCTTCCGGAACAGGGGGTCCACGAGCAGTACTTC.

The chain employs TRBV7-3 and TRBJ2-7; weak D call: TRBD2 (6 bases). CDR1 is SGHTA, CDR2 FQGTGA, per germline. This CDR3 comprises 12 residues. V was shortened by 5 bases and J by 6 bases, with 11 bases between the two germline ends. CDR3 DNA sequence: TGTGCCAGCAGCGAGGAGGGATTCGAGCAGTACTTC. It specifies CASSEEGFEQYF.

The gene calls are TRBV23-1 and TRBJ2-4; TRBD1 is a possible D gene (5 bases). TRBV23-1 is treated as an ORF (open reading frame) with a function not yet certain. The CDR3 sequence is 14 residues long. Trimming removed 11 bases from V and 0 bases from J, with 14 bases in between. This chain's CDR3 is CAGWTDIAKNIQYF. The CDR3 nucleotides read TGCGCCGGCTGGACGGACATAGCCAAAAACATTCAGTACTTC.

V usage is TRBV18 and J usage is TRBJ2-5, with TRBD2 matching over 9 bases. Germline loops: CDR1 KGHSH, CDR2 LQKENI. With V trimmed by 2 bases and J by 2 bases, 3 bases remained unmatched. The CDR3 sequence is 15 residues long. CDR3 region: CASSPSLAGQETQYF. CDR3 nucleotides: TGTGCCAGCTCACCAAGCCTAGCGGGACAAGAGACCCAGTACTTC.

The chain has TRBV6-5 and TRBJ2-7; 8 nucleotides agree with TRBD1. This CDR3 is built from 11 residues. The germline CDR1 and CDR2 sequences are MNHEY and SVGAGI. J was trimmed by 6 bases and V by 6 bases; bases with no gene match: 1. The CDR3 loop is CASRQGGEQYF. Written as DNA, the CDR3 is TGTGCCAGCAGACAGGGGGGCGAGCAGTACTTC.